Below are 27 T cell receptor beta chains sequenced from a single sample in a study of control samples from healthy donors and cancer patients (dated by TCRdb to the early 2020s). Library preparation employed the immunoSEQ multiplex PCR assay. What TCRdb holds here is the immuneACCESS table cut down to in-frame rearrangements. Part of the clones is not present; checked against another copy, under half of the missing clones reflect an unresolved V gene, and the others are unexplained. This sample is represented by more than 20,000 clones; under 95% of them were singletons. The ten largest clones take up 10% to 15% of the sample. Sequenced sample: PBMCs. The receptor source for this set is a man aged 45 to 65 with lung cancer.

The chain recombines TRBV9 with TRBJ2-1; TRBD2 agrees at 11 bases. There are 18 residues in the CDR3. V shed 2 bases and J 0 bases; nucleotides not matched to a gene: 7. Germline CDR1 SGDLS, CDR2 YYNGEE. The CDR3 loop reads CASSVELAGGSSYNEQFF. CDR3 nucleotide sequence: TGTGCCAGCAGCGTGGAGCTAGCGGGGGGTAGCTCCTACAATGAGCAGTTCTTC. Drawing the rest from reference TRBV9 and TRBJ2-1, the complete variable domain is DSGVTQTPKHLITATGQRVTLRCSPRSGDLSVYWYQQSLDQGLQFLIQYYNGEERAKGNILERFSAQQFPDLHSELNLSSLELGDSALYFCASSVELAGGSSYNEQFFGPGTRLTVL.

The J gene is TRBJ2-3, the V gene TRBV5-4; 9 bases fit TRBD2. Trimming took 2 bases from V and 2 from J; bases not matched to a gene: 6. From germline, CDR1 is SGHNT and CDR2 YYREEE (reference sequence). This CDR3 region has 16 residues. The CDR3 DNA reads as TGTGCCAGCAGCTTAGGACTAGCGCCCTACACAGATACGCAGTATTTT. Translating it yields CASSLGLAPYTDTQYF.

The chain joins TRBV12-3 or TRBV12-4 to TRBJ2-3, with no clear D. The CDR3 is made up of 11 amino acids. The V gene lost 3 bases and the J gene lost 6 bases, with 4 bases spanning the gap. The CDR3 DNA follows: TGTGCCAGCAGTTTGACGGATACGCAGTATTTT. Protein sequence: CASSLTDTQYF.

CDR3 nucleotides: TGTGCCAGTAGTACGATGGGACAGTCTAATTCACCCCTCCACTTT. Its protein product is CASSTMGQSNSPLHF. The chain links TRBV19 to TRBJ1-6; 7 bases agree with TRBD1. V lost 4 bases, J lost 6 bases, and 6 bases stayed unmatched. CDR1 is LNHDA, CDR2 SQIVND, per germline (reference sequence). The CDR3 has 15 residues.

The chain employs TRBV6-5 and TRBJ1-4; weak D call: TRBD1 (6 bases). V shed 6 bases and J shed 7 bases, with 18 bases lying between them. CDR1 is MNHEY and CDR2 is SVGAGI in the germline V gene. The CDR3 totals 15 residues. This CDR3 is CASSDGQSVGEKLFF. CDR3 coding DNA: TGTGCCAGCAGCGACGGACAGTCCGTCGGTGAAAAACTGTTTTTT.

The chain employs TRBV19 and TRBJ1-1; 11 positions agree with TRBD1. Losses at the gene ends were 5 bases for V and 5 bases for J; bases not matched to a gene: 4. The CDR3 consists of 14 residues. Germline V CDR1 and CDR2: LNHDA, SQIVND (reference sequence). The DNA for the CDR3 is TGTGCCAGTAGTTGGACAGGGGGCCCGACTGAAGCTTTCTTT. This codes for CASSWTGGPTEAFF.

This clone was detected only once. The J gene is TRBJ2-7, the V gene TRBV18; D possibly corresponds to TRBD1 (5 bases). The V end was cut by 4 bases, the J end by 4 bases, with 17 bases between. The length of the CDR3 is 15 residues. The germline V gene encodes CDR1 KGHSH and CDR2 LQKENI. CDR3 DNA sequence: TGTGCCAGCTCACGCGTGAACAGGACACCTTACGAGCAGTACTTC. Translation: CASSRVNRTPYEQYF.

This clone has only one observation. The chain recombines TRBV5-4 with TRBJ1-6; 8 bases match TRBD1. CDR1 SGHNT and CDR2 YYREEE come from the germline V gene (reference sequence). The CDR3 sequence is 14 residues long. J was trimmed by 9 bases and V by 0 bases; bases with no gene match: 2. The CDR3 DNA follows: TGTGCCAGCAGCTTGGCAGGGACAGGTTCACCCCTCCACTTT. Translating gives CASSLAGTGSPLHF.

To note about this clone: The junction differs from germline at one of its ends, possibly a read error. The chain recombines TRBV5-1 with TRBJ2-7, with TRBD1 matching over 10 bases. The CDR3 runs 14 residues. CDR1 SGHRS and CDR2 YFSETQ come from the germline V gene. The CDR3 loop is CASSIRDRGYGQYF. The CDR3 DNA follows: TGCGCCAGCAGCATACGGGACAGGGGATACGGGCAGTACTTC. The full variable domain, in which reference TRBV5-1 and TRBJ2-7 provide the parts outside the CDR3, is KAGVTQTPRYLIKTRGQQVTLSCSPISGHRSVSWYQQTPGQGLQFLFEYFSETQRNKGNFPGRFSGRQFSNSRSEMNVSTLELGDSALYLCASSIRDRGYGQYFGPGTRLTVT.

The chain couples TRBV5-1 to TRBJ1-3; 7 nucleotides match TRBD1. Germline V lookup: CDR1 SGHRS, CDR2 YFSETQ. Germline trimming cut 0 bases from V and 2 bases from J; bases unmatched to any gene: 5. CDR3 length equals 16 residues. In nucleotides, the CDR3 is TGCGCCAGCAGCTTGGAGGCACAGGGGACTGGAAACACCATATATTTT. It codes for CASSLEAQGTGNTIYF. The full variable domain, with the rest looked up from reference TRBV5-1 and TRBJ1-3, is KAGVTQTPRYLIKTRGQQVTLSCSPISGHRSVSWYQQTPGQGLQFLFEYFSETQRNKGNFPGRFSGRQFSNSRSEMNVSTLELGDSALYLCASSLEAQGTGNTIYFGEGSWLTVV.

V and J are TRBV19 and TRBJ2-4; 8 bases agree with TRBD1. The V gene end was trimmed by 5 bases and the J gene end by 0 bases; junction bases not matched to a gene: 6. CDR1 is LNHDA and CDR2 is SQIVND in the germline V gene (reference sequence). The CDR3 covers 16 residues. In nucleotides, the CDR3 is TGTGCCAGTAGTTCACCGGGACAGGAAGCCAAAAACATTCAGTACTTC. Its protein is CASSSPGQEAKNIQYF.

The chain is built from TRBV11-2 and TRBJ2-1; D may be TRBD2 (5 bases). Looked up from germline, CDR1 is SGHAT and CDR2 is FQNNGV. The CDR3 covers 14 residues. The germline V and J ends were trimmed by 3 bases and 5 bases, with 11 bases remaining between them. Here the CDR3 DNA reads TGTGCCAGCAGCTTTTGGCACGGGGACAATGAGCAGTTCTTC. Translating gives CASSFWHGDNEQFF.

V gene TRBV27 combines with J gene TRBJ1-1; unclear D gene. The CDR3 covers 13 residues. CDR1 and CDR2 (germline): MNHEY, SMNVEV (reference sequence). Trimming stripped 3 bases from V and 3 bases from J, with 8 bases between. Written as DNA, the CDR3 is TGTGCCAGCAGTTTGAAGGGATACACTGAAGCTTTCTTT. It specifies CASSLKGYTEAFF.

J is TRBJ2-5 and V is TRBV18; D not resolved. Germline V lookup: CDR1 KGHSH, CDR2 LQKENI. The CDR3 is 14 residues long. Trimming removed 0 bases from V and 4 bases from J, with 9 bases in between. The CDR3 nucleotides read TGTGCCAGCTCACCACCTCCGGGTTCAGAGACCCAGTACTTC. This translates into CASSPPPGSETQYF.

This chain joins TRBV9 and TRBJ1-1; maybe TRBD1 (5 bases). Per germline, CDR1 SGDLS and CDR2 YYNGEE. Trimming removed 0 bases at V and 1 base at J, with 13 bases between. This CDR3 has 16 residues. For the CDR3, the DNA is TGTGCCAGCAGCGTAGCCGGTACAGGTAAGAACACTGAAGCTTTCTTT. Its translation is CASSVAGTGKNTEAFF.

J is TRBJ2-2 and V is TRBV19; D not certain. The CDR3 sequence is 13 residues long. Trimming stripped 5 bases from V and 4 bases from J, with 8 bases between. Germline CDR1 reads LNHDA; CDR2 reads SQIVND (reference sequence). The CDR3 loop is CASSSLGTGELFF. As DNA, the CDR3 is TGTGCCAGTAGTTCGCTGGGCACCGGGGAGCTGTTTTTT. Drawing the rest from reference TRBV19 and TRBJ2-2, the complete variable domain is DGGITQSPKYLFRKEGQNVTLSCEQNLNHDAMYWYRQDPGQGLRLIYYSQIVNDFQKGDIAEGYSVSREKKESFPLTVTSAQKNPTAFYLCASSSLGTGELFFGEGSRLTVL.

J is TRBJ2-7 and V is TRBV6-2 or TRBV6-3, with 8 bases matching TRBD2. This CDR3 has 15 residues. The V segment lost 4 bases and the J segment 3 bases; nucleotides outside the gene matches: 8. Germline assignment: CDR1 MNHEY and CDR2 SVGEGT. The chain's CDR3 is CASSFAGTRDYEQYF. CDR3 bases: TGTGCCAGCAGTTTTGCCGGGACTAGGGACTACGAGCAGTACTTC.

The chain uses TRBV28 and TRBJ1-4, with unresolved D. Trimming took off 3 bases at V and 0 bases at J, with 5 bases between the two ends. Germline V lookup: CDR1 MDHEN, CDR2 SYDVKM. CDR3 length: 14 residues. The CDR3 sequence is CASSFIATNEKLFF. DNA of the CDR3: TGTGCCAGCAGTTTTATAGCAACTAATGAAAAACTGTTTTTT.

The V call is TRBV4-1, the J call TRBJ2-1; D unclear. Germline CDR1 is MGHRA and CDR2 is YSYEKL. The length of the CDR3 is 13 residues. Trimming took off 1 base at V and 9 bases at J, with 10 bases between the two ends. The CDR3 DNA follows: TGCGCCAGCAGCCAAGGGCTTTGGAGTGAGCAGTTCTTC. Translating gives CASSQGLWSEQFF.

The V and J genes are TRBV7-6 and TRBJ2-1; D not certain. The V gene's germline CDR1 is SGHVS and CDR2 FNYEAQ. The V and J ends lost 1 base and 3 bases respectively, with 16 bases between them. The CDR3 is 17 residues long. The CDR3 DNA is TGTGCCAGCAGCTTAGAAAGTCCGACGCTAGGCTACAATGAGCAGTTCTTC. Translation gives CASSLESPTLGYNEQFF.

The chain links TRBV6-5 to TRBJ2-3, with 9 nucleotides matching TRBD1. J was trimmed by 4 bases and V by 6 bases; bases with no gene match: 8. Germline CDR1 and CDR2: MNHEY and SVGAGI. This CDR3 has 15 residues. The CDR3 is CASRAGTGSPDTQYF. The CDR3 nucleotides read TGTGCCAGCAGAGCCGGGACAGGGTCCCCAGATACGCAGTATTTT.

CDR3 protein: CSVEGPSREQYF. CDR3 sequence (DNA): TGCAGCGTTGAAGGACCGTCACGGGAGCAGTACTTC. The chain employs TRBV29-1 and TRBJ2-7; D is unresolved. CDR3 length equals 12 residues. CDR1 and CDR2 from the germline V gene are SQVTM and ANQGSEA. The germline V and J ends were trimmed by 1 base and 7 bases, with 11 bases remaining between them.

This sequence joins TRBV7-8 and TRBJ1-1, with 9 bases fitting TRBD1. V lost 5 bases, J lost 7 bases, and 11 bases stayed unmatched. Germline values: CDR1 SGHVS, CDR2 FQNEAQ. This CDR3 contains 15 residues. The CDR3 reads CASSKGQGSGGEAFF. The CDR3 DNA sequence: TGTGCCAGCAGCAAAGGACAGGGGAGTGGTGGTGAAGCTTTCTTT.

The rearrangement uses TRBV9 and TRBJ2-1; TRBD2 agrees at 8 bases. CDR3 size: 14 residues. The V and J ends lost 0 bases and 9 bases, in that order; junction bases with no gene match: 5. The V gene's germline CDR1 is SGDLS and CDR2 YYNGEE. In DNA, the CDR3 is TGTGCCAGCAGCGTAGCGGGGGGGCTGCTTGAGCAGTTCTTC. It yields the protein CASSVAGGLLEQFF.

J is TRBJ1-3 and V is TRBV7-9, with a possible D match to TRBD1 (6 bases). CDR1 is SEHNR and CDR2 is FQNEAQ in the germline V gene (reference sequence). The CDR3 is 18 amino acids. The germline V and J ends were trimmed by 5 bases and 1 base, with 21 bases remaining between them. CDR3 nucleotide sequence: TGTGCCAGCAGCCTTCTCCATCTTAGGACAGTTTCTGGAAACACCATATATTTT. It translates to CASSLLHLRTVSGNTIYF.

This chain connects TRBV7-2 to TRBJ2-7, with no clear D. Germline V gene lookup returns CDR1 SGHTA and CDR2 FQGNSA. The CDR3 runs to 13 residues. The V end was cut by 5 bases, the J end by 3 bases, with 11 bases between. CDR3 protein: CASSPLAIYEQYF. In DNA, the CDR3 is TGTGCCAGCAGCCCCCTCGCCATCTACGAGCAGTACTTC.

The chain employs TRBV27 and TRBJ2-1; no clear D gene. The germline gives CDR1 MNHEY, CDR2 SMNVEV (reference sequence). V lost 4 bases, J lost 12 bases, and 16 bases lay in between. The CDR3 consists of 13 residues. CDR3 DNA: TGTGCCAGCAGTTCCCTTCGAGACTTAGGGCAGTTCTTC. Translating it yields CASSSLRDLGQFF.